Reported below is one T cell receptor beta chain. Its antigen remains unidentified. The data originate from a study of T cells expressing NK-cell markers. As for the study in general: Cells sorted as CD3+CD56+NKG2C+, CD3+CD56+NKG2C- and CD3+CD56-NKG2C+ T cells supplied the TCR beta repertoires. Eight donors were sequenced, of whom seven were HCMV-seropositive, while the remaining one was HCMV-seronegative.

CDR3 length equals 15 residues. Germline assignment: CDR1 SGHNT and CDR2 YENEEA. General observations from the study: The CD3+CD56-NKG2C+ fraction was also led by these clonotypes in several donors.

After re-calling the 5' RACE reads, TCRdb lists one entry per CDR3 protein, DNA absent. The table lists about 460,000 distinct CDR3 sequences. The sequence came from a woman between 50 and 59 years old in good health. The sequencing input was blood T cells: a sorted CD56 or NKG2C T cell subset, CD4+ or CD8+ T cells, or bulk PBMC T cells (not recorded which). The J gene is TRBJ2-2, the V gene TRBV11-3; TCRdb's D call, TRBD1, is unchecked because there is no DNA. The CDR3 sequence: CASSLTGLRTGELFF.